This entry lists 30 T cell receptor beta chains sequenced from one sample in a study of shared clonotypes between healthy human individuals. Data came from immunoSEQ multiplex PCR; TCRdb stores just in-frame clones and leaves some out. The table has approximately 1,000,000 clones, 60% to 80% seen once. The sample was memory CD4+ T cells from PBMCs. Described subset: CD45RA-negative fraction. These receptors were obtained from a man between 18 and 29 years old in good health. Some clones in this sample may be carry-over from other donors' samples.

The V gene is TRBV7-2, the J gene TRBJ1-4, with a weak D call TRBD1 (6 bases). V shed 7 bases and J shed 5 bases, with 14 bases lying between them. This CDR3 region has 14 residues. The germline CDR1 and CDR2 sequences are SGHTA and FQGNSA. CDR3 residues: CASNEGDINEKLFF. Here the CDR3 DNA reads TGTGCCAGCAACGAGGGGGACATAAATGAAAAACTGTTTTTT.

The CDR3 here is CASIPFNYGYTF. CDR3 nucleotides: TGTGCCAGCATTCCGTTTAACTATGGCTACACCTTC. The chain joins TRBV6-1 to TRBJ1-2, with unresolved D. Trimming stripped 7 bases from V and 1 base from J, with 7 bases between. The CDR3 totals 12 residues. The germline gives CDR1 MNHNS, CDR2 SASEGT.

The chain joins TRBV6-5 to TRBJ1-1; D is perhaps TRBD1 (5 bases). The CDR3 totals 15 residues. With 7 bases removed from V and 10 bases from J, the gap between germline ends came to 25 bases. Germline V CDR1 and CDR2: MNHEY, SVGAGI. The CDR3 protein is CASNSKSRGIWGAFF. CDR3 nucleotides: TGTGCCAGCAACTCGAAGAGCCGGGGGATCTGGGGAGCTTTCTTT.

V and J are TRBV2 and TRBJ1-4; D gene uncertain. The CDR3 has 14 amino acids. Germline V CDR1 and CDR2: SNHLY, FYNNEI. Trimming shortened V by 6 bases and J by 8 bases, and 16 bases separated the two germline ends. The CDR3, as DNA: TGTGCCAGCAGCGATAGGATGGTCGGGGAAAAACTGTTTTTT. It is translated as CASSDRMVGEKLFF.

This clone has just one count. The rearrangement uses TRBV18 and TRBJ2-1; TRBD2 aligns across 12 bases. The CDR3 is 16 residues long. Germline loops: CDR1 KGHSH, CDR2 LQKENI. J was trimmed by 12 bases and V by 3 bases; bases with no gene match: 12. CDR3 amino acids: CASSPLAGGEKVRQFF. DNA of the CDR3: TGTGCCAGCTCACCTCTAGCGGGAGGGGAGAAGGTTCGGCAGTTCTTC.

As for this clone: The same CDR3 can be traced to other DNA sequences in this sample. CDR3 sequence (DNA): TGTGCCAGCTCGCGGGACCTTAGCACAGATACGCAGTATTTT. It is translated as CASSRDLSTDTQYF. The V and J genes are TRBV18 and TRBJ2-3; TRBD2 is a possible D gene (6 bases). V was cut by 6 bases and J by 0 bases, with 10 bases left in between. Germline CDR1 reads KGHSH; CDR2 reads LQKENI. The CDR3 totals 14 residues.

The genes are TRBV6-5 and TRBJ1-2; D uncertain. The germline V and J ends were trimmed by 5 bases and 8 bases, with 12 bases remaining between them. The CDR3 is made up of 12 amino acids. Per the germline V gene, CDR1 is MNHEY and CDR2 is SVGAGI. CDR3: CASSPGVGGYTF. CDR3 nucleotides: TGTGCCAGCAGTCCCGGGGTGGGCGGCTACACCTTC.

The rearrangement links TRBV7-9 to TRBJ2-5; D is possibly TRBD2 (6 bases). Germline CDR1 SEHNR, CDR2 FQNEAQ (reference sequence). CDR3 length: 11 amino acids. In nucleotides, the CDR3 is TGTGCGGCTAGCGTGCAAGAGACCCAGTACTTC. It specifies CAASVQETQYF.

In nucleotides, the CDR3 is TGTGCCAGTAGCCCCACCGGGGGTCAGCCCCAGCATTTT. It yields the protein CASSPTGGQPQHF. The genes are TRBV19 and TRBJ1-5; D might be TRBD1 (5 bases). The germline V gene encodes CDR1 LNHDA and CDR2 SQIVND (reference sequence). The CDR3 covers 13 residues. Trimming took off 6 bases at V and 6 bases at J, with 12 bases between the two ends.

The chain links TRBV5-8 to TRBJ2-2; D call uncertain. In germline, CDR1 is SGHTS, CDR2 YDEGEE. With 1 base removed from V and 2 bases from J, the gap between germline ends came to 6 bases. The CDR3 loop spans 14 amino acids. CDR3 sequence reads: CASSLKTNTGELFF. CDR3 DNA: TGTGCCAGCAGCTTGAAAACCAACACCGGGGAGCTGTTTTTT.

The CDR3 loop is CASSPQGVTAEAFF. CDR3 DNA sequence: TGTGCCAGCTCACCACAGGGGGTTACCGCTGAAGCTTTCTTT. The rearrangement uses TRBV18 and TRBJ1-1; possibly TRBD1 for D (6 bases). The ends were cut back, 1 base at V and 6 bases at J, with 12 bases in the middle. This CDR3 spans 14 amino acids. CDR1 is KGHSH and CDR2 is LQKENI in the germline V gene.

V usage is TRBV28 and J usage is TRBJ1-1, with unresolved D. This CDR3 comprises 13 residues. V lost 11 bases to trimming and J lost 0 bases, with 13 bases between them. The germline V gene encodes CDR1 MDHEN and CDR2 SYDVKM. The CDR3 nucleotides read TGTGCCTCCTATTCTCGAATGAACACTGAAGCTTTCTTT. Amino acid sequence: CASYSRMNTEAFF.

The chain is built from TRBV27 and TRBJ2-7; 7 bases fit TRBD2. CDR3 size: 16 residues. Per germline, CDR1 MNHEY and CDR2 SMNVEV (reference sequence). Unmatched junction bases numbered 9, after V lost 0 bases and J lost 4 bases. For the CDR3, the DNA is TGTGCCAGCAGTTTATCGCGGACTAGTATGGTTTACGAGCAGTACTTC. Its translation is CASSLSRTSMVYEQYF.

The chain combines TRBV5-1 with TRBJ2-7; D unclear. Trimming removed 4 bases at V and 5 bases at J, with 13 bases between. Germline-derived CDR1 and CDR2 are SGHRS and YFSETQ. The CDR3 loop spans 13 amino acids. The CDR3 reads CASSPSFVNEQYF. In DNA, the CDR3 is TGCGCCAGCAGCCCGTCTTTCGTCAACGAGCAGTACTTC. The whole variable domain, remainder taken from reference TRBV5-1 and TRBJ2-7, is KAGVTQTPRYLIKTRGQQVTLSCSPISGHRSVSWYQQTPGQGLQFLFEYFSETQRNKGNFPGRFSGRQFSNSRSEMNVSTLELGDSALYLCASSPSFVNEQYFGPGTRLTVT.

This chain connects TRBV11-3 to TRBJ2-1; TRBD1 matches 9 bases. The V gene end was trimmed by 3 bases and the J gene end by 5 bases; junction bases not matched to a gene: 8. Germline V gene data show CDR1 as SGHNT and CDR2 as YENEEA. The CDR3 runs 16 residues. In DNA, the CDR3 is TGTGCCAGCAGCTTTCGTCCGGGACAGGGACACAATGAGCAGTTCTTC. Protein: CASSFRPGQGHNEQFF.

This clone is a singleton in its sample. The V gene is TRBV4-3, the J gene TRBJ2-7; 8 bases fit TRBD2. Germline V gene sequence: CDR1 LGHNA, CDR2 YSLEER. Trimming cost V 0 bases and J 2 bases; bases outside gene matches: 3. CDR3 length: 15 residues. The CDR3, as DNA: TGCGCCAGCAGCCAAGAGACGACTAGCGCCTACGAGCAGTACTTC. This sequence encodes CASSQETTSAYEQYF.

CDR3: CASRGLAGETQYF. The CDR3 DNA reads TGTGCCAGCAGGGGACTAGCGGGAGAGACCCAGTACTTC. The V gene is TRBV2, the J gene TRBJ2-5; 12 bases fit TRBD2. With 6 bases clipped from V and 4 bases from J, the junction kept 0 bases outside the gene matches. This CDR3 is built from 13 residues. Germline CDR1 is SNHLY and CDR2 is FYNNEI.

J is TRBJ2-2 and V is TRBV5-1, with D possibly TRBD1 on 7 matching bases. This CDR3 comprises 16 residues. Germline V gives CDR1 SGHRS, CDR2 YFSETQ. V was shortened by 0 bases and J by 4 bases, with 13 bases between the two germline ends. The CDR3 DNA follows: TGCGCCAGCAGCTTGGTAGGACAGGAGGGCACCGGGGAGCTGTTTTTT. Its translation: CASSLVGQEGTGELFF.

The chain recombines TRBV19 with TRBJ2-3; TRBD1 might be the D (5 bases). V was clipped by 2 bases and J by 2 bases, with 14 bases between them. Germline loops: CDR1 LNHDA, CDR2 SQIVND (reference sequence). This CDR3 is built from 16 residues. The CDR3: CASSIRGRSITDTQYF. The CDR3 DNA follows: TGTGCCAGTAGTATAAGGGGTCGGAGCATCACAGATACGCAGTATTTT.

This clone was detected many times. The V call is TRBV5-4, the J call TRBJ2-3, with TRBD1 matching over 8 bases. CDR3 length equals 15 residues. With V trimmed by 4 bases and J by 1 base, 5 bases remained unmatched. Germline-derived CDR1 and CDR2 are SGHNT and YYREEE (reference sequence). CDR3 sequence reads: CASSPVGQGTDTQYF. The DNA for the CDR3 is TGTGCCAGCAGCCCGGTGGGACAGGGCACAGATACGCAGTATTTT.

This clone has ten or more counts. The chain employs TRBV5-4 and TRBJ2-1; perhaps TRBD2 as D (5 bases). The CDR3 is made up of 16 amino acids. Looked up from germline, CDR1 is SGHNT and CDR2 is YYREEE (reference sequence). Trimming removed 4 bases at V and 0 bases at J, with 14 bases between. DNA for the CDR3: TGTGCCAGCAGCCCTAATTCGGGGAGCTCCTACAATGAGCAGTTCTTC. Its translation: CASSPNSGSSYNEQFF.

Written as DNA, the CDR3 is TGCGCCAGCAGCTTGGCCGTTGGCGGGAACACCGGGGAGCTGTTTTTT. Its protein is CASSLAVGGNTGELFF. J is TRBJ2-2 and V is TRBV5-1; D unclear. Germline lookup yields CDR1 SGHRS and CDR2 YFSETQ. This CDR3 has 16 residues. V was clipped by 0 bases and J by 1 base, with 10 bases between them.

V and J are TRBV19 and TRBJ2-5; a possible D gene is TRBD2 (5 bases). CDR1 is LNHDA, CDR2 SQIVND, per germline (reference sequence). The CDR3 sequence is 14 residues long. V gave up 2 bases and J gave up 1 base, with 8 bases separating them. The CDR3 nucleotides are TGTGCCAGTAGTATACCAGCGGCCCAAGAGACCCAGTACTTC. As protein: CASSIPAAQETQYF.

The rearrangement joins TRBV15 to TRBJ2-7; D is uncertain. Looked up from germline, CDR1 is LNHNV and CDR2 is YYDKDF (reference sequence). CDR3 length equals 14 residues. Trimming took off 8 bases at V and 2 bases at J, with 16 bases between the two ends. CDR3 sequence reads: CATSNGRAPYEQYF. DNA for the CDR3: TGTGCCACCTCGAATGGACGGGCGCCCTACGAGCAGTACTTC.

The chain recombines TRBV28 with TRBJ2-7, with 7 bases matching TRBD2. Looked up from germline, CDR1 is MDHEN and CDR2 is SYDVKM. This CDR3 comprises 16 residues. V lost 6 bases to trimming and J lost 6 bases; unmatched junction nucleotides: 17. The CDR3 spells CASSPRGRVPGAEQYF. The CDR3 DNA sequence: TGTGCCAGCAGCCCGAGAGGGAGGGTTCCCGGAGCCGAGCAGTACTTC.

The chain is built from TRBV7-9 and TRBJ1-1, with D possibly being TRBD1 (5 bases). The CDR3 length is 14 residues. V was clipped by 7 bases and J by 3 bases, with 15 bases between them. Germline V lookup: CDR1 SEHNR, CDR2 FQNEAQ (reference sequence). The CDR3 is CASKPGGRDTEAFF. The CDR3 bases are TGTGCCAGCAAACCTGGGGGTCGGGACACTGAAGCTTTCTTT.

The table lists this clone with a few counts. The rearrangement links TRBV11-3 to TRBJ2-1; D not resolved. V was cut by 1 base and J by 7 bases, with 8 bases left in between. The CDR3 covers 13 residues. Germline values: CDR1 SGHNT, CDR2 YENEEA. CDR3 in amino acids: CASSLGLVNEQFF. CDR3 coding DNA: TGTGCCAGCAGCTTAGGACTCGTTAATGAGCAGTTCTTC.

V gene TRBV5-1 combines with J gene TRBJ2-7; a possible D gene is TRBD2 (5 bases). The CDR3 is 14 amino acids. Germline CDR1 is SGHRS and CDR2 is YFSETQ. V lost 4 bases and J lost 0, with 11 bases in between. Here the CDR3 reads CASSAVGGSYEQYF. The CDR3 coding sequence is TGCGCCAGCAGCGCAGTAGGAGGCTCCTACGAGCAGTACTTC. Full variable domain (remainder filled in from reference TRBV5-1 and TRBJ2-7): KAGVTQTPRYLIKTRGQQVTLSCSPISGHRSVSWYQQTPGQGLQFLFEYFSETQRNKGNFPGRFSGRQFSNSRSEMNVSTLELGDSALYLCASSAVGGSYEQYFGPGTRLTVT.

CDR3 bases: TGTGCCAGCAGTTTATCGGTGGGACCTGAGACCCAGTACTTC. Its protein product is CASSLSVGPETQYF. J is TRBJ2-5 and V is TRBV27; TRBD1 or TRBD2 may be the D gene (5 bases each). The CDR3 is 14 amino acids. Between the trimmed V and J ends, which lost 0 bases and 5 bases, there was a span of 10 bases. Germline CDR1 is MNHEY and CDR2 is SMNVEV (reference sequence).

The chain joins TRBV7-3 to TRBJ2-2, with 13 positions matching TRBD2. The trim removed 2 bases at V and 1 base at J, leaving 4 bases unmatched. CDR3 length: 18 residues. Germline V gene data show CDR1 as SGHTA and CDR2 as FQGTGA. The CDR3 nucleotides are TGTGCCAGCAGCTTATCCTGGACTAGCGGGGGGAACACCGGGGAGCTGTTTTTT. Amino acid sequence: CASSLSWTSGGNTGELFF.